This T cell receptor (beta chain) derives from a study of T-cell reconstitution after alpha-beta-depleted transplantation in children. During its preparation, the TCRbeta library received unique molecular identifiers. One entry per CDR3 protein, called by TCRdb with MiXCR from the PCR reads. The top ten hold about 41% of the sample, which has hundreds of thousands of distinct CDR3 sequences, 16% seen once. The ends were cut back, 1 base at V and 7 bases at J, with 11 bases in the middle. CDR1 SGHTA and CDR2 FQGTGA come from the germline V gene. CDR3 length: 14 amino acids. The source was PBMCs, mostly from graft donor cells, collected 360 days after TCRalphabeta/CD19-depleted stem cell transplant. The chain links TRBV7-3 to TRBJ2-1; no firm D call. The sequence derives from a male patient aged 2 to 10 who had a stem cell transplant for acute lymphoblastic leukemia, so the T cells may come from the graft donor. CDR3 sequence (DNA): TGTGCCAGCAGCTTAAGTAGGATCCCAAATGAGCAGTTCTTC. Its protein is CASSLSRIPNEQFF.